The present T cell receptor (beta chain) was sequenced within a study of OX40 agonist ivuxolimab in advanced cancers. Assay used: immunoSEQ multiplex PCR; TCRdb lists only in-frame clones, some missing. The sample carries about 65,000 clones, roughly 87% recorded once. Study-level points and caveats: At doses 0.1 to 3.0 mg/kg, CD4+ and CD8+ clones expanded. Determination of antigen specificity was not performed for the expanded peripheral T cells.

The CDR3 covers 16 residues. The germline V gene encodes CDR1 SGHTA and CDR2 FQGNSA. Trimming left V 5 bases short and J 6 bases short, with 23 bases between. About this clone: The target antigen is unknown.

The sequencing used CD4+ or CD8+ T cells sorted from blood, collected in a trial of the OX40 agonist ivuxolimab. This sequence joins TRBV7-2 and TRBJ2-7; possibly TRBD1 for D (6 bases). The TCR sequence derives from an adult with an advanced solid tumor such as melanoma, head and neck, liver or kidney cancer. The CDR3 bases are TGTGCCAGCAGCCCCCGTGGGGGCCCCCCCGACGGCGAGCAGTACTTC. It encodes CASSPRGGPPDGEQYF.